The present entry profiles one TCR beta chain with its context. This entry comes from a study of blood T cell repertoires in COVID-19. Study context: PBMCs, B-cell-depleted T cells, or T cells were the source of the cDNA or gDNA that made up the material.

Method: immunoSEQ multiplex PCR; TCRdb's copy keeps in-frame clones and lacks some. This sample has roughly 68,000 clones; 70% to 85% occur once, and the top ten carry roughly 15%. Per the germline V gene, CDR1 is SSHAT and CDR2 is FNYEAQ (reference sequence). Unmatched junction bases numbered 3, after V lost 1 base and J lost 3 bases. This CDR3 has 17 residues. This receptor was taken from a man older than 75 with active COVID-19. The source material was peripheral blood. The chain uses TRBV7-7 and TRBJ2-3; TRBD2 aligns across 14 bases. The CDR3 DNA is TGTGCCAGCAGCTTAGGGAGGACTAGCGGGGGGACAGATACGCAGTATTTT. This translates into CASSLGRTSGGTDTQYF.